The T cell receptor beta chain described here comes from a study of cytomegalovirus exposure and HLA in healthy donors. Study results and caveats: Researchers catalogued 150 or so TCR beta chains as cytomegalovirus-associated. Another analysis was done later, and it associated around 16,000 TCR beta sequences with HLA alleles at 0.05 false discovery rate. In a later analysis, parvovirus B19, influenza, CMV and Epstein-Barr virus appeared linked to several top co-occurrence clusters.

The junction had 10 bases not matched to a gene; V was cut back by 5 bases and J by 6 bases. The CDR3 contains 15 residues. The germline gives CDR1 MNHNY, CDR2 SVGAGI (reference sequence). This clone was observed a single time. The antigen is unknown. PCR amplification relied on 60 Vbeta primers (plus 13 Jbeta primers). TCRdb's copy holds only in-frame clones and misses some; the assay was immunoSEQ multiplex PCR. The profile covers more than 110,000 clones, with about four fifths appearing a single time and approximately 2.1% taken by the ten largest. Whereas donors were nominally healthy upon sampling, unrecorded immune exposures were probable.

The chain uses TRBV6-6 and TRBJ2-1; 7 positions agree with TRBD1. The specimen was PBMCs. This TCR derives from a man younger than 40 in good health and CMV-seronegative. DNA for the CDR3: TGTGCCAGCAGTACAGACAGGGTCCACCCCAATGAGCAGTTCTTC. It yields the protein CASSTDRVHPNEQFF.